This is a list of T cell receptor beta chains from one sample in a study of a mutant IDH1 vaccine in newly diagnosed glioma. What these receptors recognize is not known. Produced via immunoSEQ multiplex PCR; TCRdb's table is partial and in-frame only. The sample lists around 45,000 clones; more than 75% were seen once. The sample consisted of PBMCs, taken from a glioma patient whose treatment included an IDH1 peptide vaccine. The receptors originated from a woman aged 40-49 years with glioma. Each CDR3 is given with its conserved first and last residue. Each record gives: CDR3 protein, V gene, J gene.

cdr3_aa: CASSLRTEIYGYTF
v_call: TRBV13
j_call: TRBJ1-2

cdr3_aa: CASTPYLAAGTYF
v_call: TRBV6-5
j_call: TRBJ2-5

cdr3_aa: CASSFSVNYEQYF
v_call: TRBV11-2
j_call: TRBJ2-7

cdr3_aa: CASSRTGGTEAFF
v_call: TRBV5-1
j_call: TRBJ1-1

cdr3_aa: CASSFQRGAYEQYF
v_call: TRBV7-2
j_call: TRBJ2-7

cdr3_aa: CASITVGPREYF
v_call: TRBV6-5
j_call: TRBJ2-7

cdr3_aa: CASSTGGLNTF
v_call: TRBV28
j_call: TRBJ1-2

cdr3_aa: CASSLAGGGSAEKLFF
v_call: TRBV11-2
j_call: TRBJ1-4

cdr3_aa: CASSLGTGEVKTQYF
v_call: TRBV5-8
j_call: TRBJ2-5

cdr3_aa: CASSQEGILGNEKLFF
v_call: TRBV4-3
j_call: TRBJ1-4

cdr3_aa: CASSIRQSRPGPGELFF
v_call: TRBV19
j_call: TRBJ2-2

cdr3_aa: CASSPPGGDTEAFF
v_call: TRBV18
j_call: TRBJ1-1

cdr3_aa: CASSQDRVGGDTQYF
v_call: TRBV10-2
j_call: TRBJ2-3

cdr3_aa: CASRGQINTEAFF
v_call: TRBV5-1
j_call: TRBJ1-1

cdr3_aa: CASSLGGDSFYEQYF
v_call: TRBV5-1
j_call: TRBJ2-7

cdr3_aa: CASSETDRALPFF
v_call: TRBV10-1
j_call: TRBJ1-1

cdr3_aa: CSASSGYEQYF
v_call: TRBV20-1
j_call: TRBJ2-7

cdr3_aa: CASSGRGTEAFF
v_call: TRBV7-9
j_call: TRBJ1-1

cdr3_aa: CASSRDSYEQYF
v_call: TRBV6-5
j_call: TRBJ2-7

cdr3_aa: CASSGGTSGDTYEQYF
v_call: TRBV13
j_call: TRBJ2-7

cdr3_aa: CASSPQAQGISRYGYTF
v_call: TRBV5-1
j_call: TRBJ1-2

cdr3_aa: CASSQDGASRHNEQFF
v_call: TRBV4-2
j_call: TRBJ2-1

cdr3_aa: CASSVMGQGFTGELFF
v_call: TRBV9
j_call: TRBJ2-2

cdr3_aa: CASSIAGRGGQETQYF
v_call: TRBV19
j_call: TRBJ2-5

cdr3_aa: CASSSNGGTVSYNEQFF
v_call: TRBV27
j_call: TRBJ2-1

cdr3_aa: CASMRQGNEKLFF
v_call: TRBV2
j_call: TRBJ1-4

cdr3_aa: CASSKRGNTGELFF
v_call: TRBV7-6
j_call: TRBJ2-2

cdr3_aa: CASSQEGTGRRLF
v_call: TRBV4-1
j_call: TRBJ1-4

cdr3_aa: CASSQDRANIQYF
v_call: TRBV4-2
j_call: TRBJ2-4

cdr3_aa: CASSRTSGSITGELFF
v_call: TRBV11-2
j_call: TRBJ2-2

cdr3_aa: CATSRDRGTQSYEQYF
v_call: TRBV15
j_call: TRBJ2-7

cdr3_aa: CASAERASGTDTQYF
v_call: TRBV7-3
j_call: TRBJ2-3

cdr3_aa: CASSRSAGFTELFF
v_call: TRBV19
j_call: TRBJ2-2

cdr3_aa: CASSPTGGETQYF
v_call: TRBV11-2
j_call: TRBJ2-5

cdr3_aa: CVALGETQYF
v_call: TRBV2
j_call: TRBJ2-5

cdr3_aa: CASSQDRDRGYEQYF
v_call: TRBV4-1
j_call: TRBJ2-7

cdr3_aa: CASSRDRGFETQYF
v_call: TRBV7-2
j_call: TRBJ2-5

cdr3_aa: CASSRDGTGGYGYTF
v_call: TRBV5-5
j_call: TRBJ1-2

cdr3_aa: CASSLTSEHGYTF
v_call: TRBV5-1
j_call: TRBJ1-2

cdr3_aa: CASRNPGGPGREQFF
v_call: TRBV6-1
j_call: TRBJ2-1

cdr3_aa: CASSSIYLGQGARGGYEQYF
v_call: TRBV28
j_call: TRBJ2-7

cdr3_aa: CASFLGGNTEAFF
v_call: TRBV6-6
j_call: TRBJ1-1

cdr3_aa: CASSSSSRETQYF
v_call: TRBV10-1
j_call: TRBJ2-5

cdr3_aa: CASSLGQDTEAFF
v_call: TRBV18
j_call: TRBJ1-1

cdr3_aa: CASSLSGRETQYF
v_call: TRBV7-2
j_call: TRBJ2-5

cdr3_aa: CASSLERTGVTPKLFF
v_call: TRBV7-6
j_call: TRBJ1-4

cdr3_aa: CASSLEAGGYYEQYF
v_call: TRBV5-1
j_call: TRBJ2-7

cdr3_aa: CASSPGPGTGNTIYF
v_call: TRBV7-2
j_call: TRBJ1-3

cdr3_aa: CASSQYAGQGSYGYTF
v_call: TRBV4-3
j_call: TRBJ1-2

cdr3_aa: CASGPPSDTQYF
v_call: TRBV12-5
j_call: TRBJ2-3